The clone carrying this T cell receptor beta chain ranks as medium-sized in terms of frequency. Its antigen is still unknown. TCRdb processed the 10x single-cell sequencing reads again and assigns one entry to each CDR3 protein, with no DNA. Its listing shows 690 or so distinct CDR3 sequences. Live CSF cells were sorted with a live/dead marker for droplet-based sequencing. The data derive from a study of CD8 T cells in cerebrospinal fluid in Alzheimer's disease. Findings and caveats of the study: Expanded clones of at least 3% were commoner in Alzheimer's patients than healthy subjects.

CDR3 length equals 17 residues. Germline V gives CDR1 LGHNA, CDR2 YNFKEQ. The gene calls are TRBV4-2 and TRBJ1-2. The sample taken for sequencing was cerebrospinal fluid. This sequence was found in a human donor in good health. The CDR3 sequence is CASSQDFVTAPNYGYTF.